This entry lists 3 T cell receptor beta chains sequenced from one sample in a study of cytomegalovirus exposure and HLA in healthy donors. PCR primers comprised 60 Vbeta and 13 Jbeta primers. Data came from immunoSEQ multiplex PCR; TCRdb stores just in-frame clones and leaves some out. The sample yields around 140,000 clones, of which the top ten take up 1.5% to 2%. Material for sequencing was PBMCs. These receptors were taken from a woman aged 45-65 years in good health and CMV-seronegative.

This chain joins TRBV4-1 and TRBJ2-3; the D gene is possibly TRBD1 (5 bases). V gave up 4 bases and J gave up 11 bases, with 22 bases separating them. Germline-derived CDR1 and CDR2 are MGHRA and YSYEKL. This CDR3 is 15 amino acids long. CDR3 loop: CASSPSGGAGRKQYF. The CDR3 region has the DNA TGCGCCAGCAGCCCGAGTGGTGGGGCCGGGCGCAAGCAGTATTTT.

This chain uses TRBV4-1 with TRBJ1-3, with 9 bases aligning to TRBD1. After removal of 5 bases from V and 3 bases from J, the junction contained 11 bases not matched to a gene. The CDR3 has 17 amino acids. The germline V gene has CDR1 MGHRA and CDR2 YSYEKL. The CDR3 nucleotides read TGCGCCAGCAGCTTACCCTTTACAGGGGGCGGTGGAAACACCATATATTTT. Translating it yields CASSLPFTGGGGNTIYF.

This sequence joins TRBV2 and TRBJ2-2; D is perhaps TRBD1 (5 bases). Germline V gives CDR1 SNHLY, CDR2 FYNNEI. The CDR3 length is 14 residues. V was trimmed by 5 bases and J by 2 bases, leaving 9 bases between them. The DNA for the CDR3 is TGTGCCAGCAGTCGACAGACTAACACCGGGGAGCTGTTTTTT. Translating gives CASSRQTNTGELFF.